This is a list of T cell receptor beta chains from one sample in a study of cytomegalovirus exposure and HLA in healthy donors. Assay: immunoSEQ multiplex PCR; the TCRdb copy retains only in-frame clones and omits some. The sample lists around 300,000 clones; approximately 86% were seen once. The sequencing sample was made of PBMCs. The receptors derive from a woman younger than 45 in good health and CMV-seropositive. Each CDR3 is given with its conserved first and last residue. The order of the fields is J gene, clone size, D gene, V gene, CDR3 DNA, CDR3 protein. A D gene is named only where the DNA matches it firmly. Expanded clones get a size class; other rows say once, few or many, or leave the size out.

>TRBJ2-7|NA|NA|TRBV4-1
TGCGCCAGCAGCCTCGTCTGGACTATCTCTCACTTC
CASSLVWTISHF
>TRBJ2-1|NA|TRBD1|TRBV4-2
TGTGCCAGCAGCCCACGGACAGGGTATGACAATGAGCAGTTCTTC
CASSPRTGYDNEQFF
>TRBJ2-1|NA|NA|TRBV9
TGTGCCAGCAGCGTGGATAGTGGGGAGCAGTTCTTC
CASSVDSGEQFF
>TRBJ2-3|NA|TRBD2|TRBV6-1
TGTGCCAGCTTAGGACTAGCGGGGGGAACAGATACGCAGTATTTT
CASLGLAGGTDTQYF
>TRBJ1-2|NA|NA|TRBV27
TGTGCCAGCAGCCGAACGCCCCGGCAGGGGCGAGGCTACACCTTC
CASSRTPRQGRGYTF
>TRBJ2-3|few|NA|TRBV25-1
TGTGCCAGCAGTGGAAGGACAACCAGCACAGATACGCAGTATTTT
CASSGRTTSTDTQYF
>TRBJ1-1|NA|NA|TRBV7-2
TGTGCCAGCAGCTTACTTCAGGGCATGAACACTGAAGCTTTCTTT
CASSLLQGMNTEAFF
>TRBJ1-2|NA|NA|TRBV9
TGTGCCAGCAGCGCAAGTGGACAGAACTATGGCTACACCTTC
CASSASGQNYGYTF
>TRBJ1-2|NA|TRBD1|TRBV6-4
TGTGCCAGCAGCCTCGACAGGGAATATGGCTACACCTTC
CASSLDREYGYTF
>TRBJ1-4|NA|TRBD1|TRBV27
TGTGCCAGCAGTTTATCGCCGGAGGGGACAGGAAACCGGGGGATCGGAAAACTGTTTTTT
CASSLSPEGTGNRGIGKLFF
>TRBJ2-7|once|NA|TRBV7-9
TGTGCCAGCAGCTTAAGACCCCTCGAGCAGTACTTC
CASSLRPLEQYF
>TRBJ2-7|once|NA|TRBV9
TGTGCCAGCAGCCCAGGGATATCCCCCTACGAGCAGTACTTC
CASSPGISPYEQYF
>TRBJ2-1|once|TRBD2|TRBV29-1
TGCAGCGTAGTCAGTCTAGCGGGGGGATGGAATGAGCAGTTCTTC
CSVVSLAGGWNEQFF
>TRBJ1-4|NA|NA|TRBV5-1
TGCGCCAGCAGCCGGACGTTTGGTGAAAAACTGTTTTTT
CASSRTFGEKLFF
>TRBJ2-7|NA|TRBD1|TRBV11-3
TGTGCCAGCAGTCCAAGGGGGCAGTGGGAGCAGTACTTC
CASSPRGQWEQYF
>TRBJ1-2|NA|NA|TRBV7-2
TGTGCCAGCAGCCCGCAGCCTTATGGCTACACCTTC
CASSPQPYGYTF